These T cell receptor beta chains were read from a single sample in a study of T cells in Graves' hyperthyroidism and ophthalmopathy. TCRdb re-derived calls from the multiplex PCR reads in MiXCR, one entry per CDR3 protein. Here the sample spans about 98,000 distinct CDR3 sequences, about 37% being singletons. Sequencing used peripheral blood or thyroid tissue (not recorded which). Every receptor here comes from a woman aged 25 to 39 with Graves' hyperthyroidism. Both conserved end residues are part of each CDR3. The order of the fields is J gene, V gene, clone size, D gene, CDR3 protein, CDR3 DNA. A D gene is named only where the DNA matches it firmly. Size is omitted from some rows. Given values are once, few, many or a class for expanded clones.

j_gene: TRBJ2-3
v_gene: TRBV3-1
abundance: .
d_gene: .
CDR3aa: CASSLRDVDTQYF
CDR3nt: TGTGCCAGCAGCCTACGGGACGTGGATACGCAGTATTTT

j_gene: TRBJ2-5
v_gene: TRBV12-3/TRBV12-4
abundance: many
d_gene: TRBD2
CDR3aa: CASSQTSGSQETQYF
CDR3nt: TGTGCCAGCAGTCAGACTAGCGGGAGCCAAGAGACCCAGTACTTC

j_gene: TRBJ1-3
v_gene: TRBV12-3/TRBV12-4
abundance: .
d_gene: .
CDR3aa: CASMYNYGYTIYF
CDR3nt: TGTGCCAGCATGTATAACTATGGCTACACCATATATTTT

j_gene: TRBJ1-3
v_gene: TRBV7-2
abundance: many
d_gene: TRBD1
CDR3aa: CASSPPRRQGTGNTIYF
CDR3nt: TGTGCCAGCAGCCCCCCCCGTCGACAGGGGACAGGAAACACCATATATTTT

j_gene: TRBJ1-6
v_gene: TRBV10-1
abundance: once
d_gene: TRBD1
CDR3aa: CASSEGQGRLDSPLHF
CDR3nt: TGCGCCAGCAGTGAGGGACAGGGGCGTCTGGATTCACCCCTCCACTTT

j_gene: TRBJ1-1
v_gene: TRBV2
abundance: .
d_gene: TRBD1
CDR3aa: CASSLSQGGRSTEAFF
CDR3nt: TGTGCCAGCAGTCTCTCTCAGGGGGGAAGGAGCACTGAAGCTTTCTTT

j_gene: TRBJ2-2
v_gene: TRBV20-1
abundance: many
d_gene: .
CDR3aa: CSARGWRESSGELFF
CDR3nt: TGCAGTGCTAGAGGTTGGCGGGAAAGTTCCGGGGAGCTGTTTTTT

j_gene: TRBJ2-7
v_gene: TRBV2
abundance: .
d_gene: TRBD1
CDR3aa: CASGERGAGGCEQYF
CDR3nt: TGTGCCAGCGGTGAAAGGGGGGCAGGGGGCTGCGAGCAGTACTTC

j_gene: TRBJ2-7
v_gene: TRBV10-3
abundance: many
d_gene: .
CDR3aa: CATHPSGTTPEQYF
CDR3nt: TGTGCCACCCATCCTTCCGGGACGACGCCCGAGCAGTACTTC

j_gene: TRBJ1-3
v_gene: TRBV7-9
abundance: many
d_gene: .
CDR3aa: CASSPRGGLRNTIYF
CDR3nt: TGTGCCAGCAGCCCGAGGGGGGGATTAAGAAACACCATATATTTT

j_gene: TRBJ2-7
v_gene: TRBV10-2
abundance: .
d_gene: TRBD2
CDR3aa: CASSAGEGPPYEQYF
CDR3nt: TGCGCCAGCAGCGCGGGGGAAGGGCCACCCTACGAGCAGTACTTC

j_gene: TRBJ1-1
v_gene: TRBV25-1
abundance: many
d_gene: .
CDR3aa: CASSSGSTEAFF
CDR3nt: TGTGCCAGCAGTTCTGGTAGCACTGAAGCTTTCTTT

j_gene: TRBJ2-7
v_gene: TRBV6-5
abundance: many
d_gene: TRBD2
CDR3aa: CASSLAGGGEQYF
CDR3nt: TGTGCCAGCAGTTTAGCGGGAGGGGGCGAGCAGTACTTC

j_gene: TRBJ2-7
v_gene: TRBV5-4
abundance: .
d_gene: TRBD2
CDR3aa: CASSPRTSGYEQYF
CDR3nt: TGTGCCAGCAGCCCGAGGACTAGCGGCTACGAGCAGTACTTC

j_gene: TRBJ1-3
v_gene: TRBV7-3
abundance: .
d_gene: TRBD1
CDR3aa: CASSSTGSRNTIYF
CDR3nt: TGTGCCAGCAGTTCGACAGGGTCTAGAAACACCATATATTTT

j_gene: TRBJ2-7
v_gene: TRBV30
abundance: few
d_gene: .
CDR3aa: CAWETGTYEQYF
CDR3nt: TGTGCCTGGGAGACAGGGACTTACGAGCAGTACTTC

j_gene: TRBJ1-2
v_gene: TRBV5-1
abundance: many
d_gene: .
CDR3aa: CASSLGPYYGYTF
CDR3nt: TGCGCCAGCAGCCTAGGACCGTACTATGGCTACACCTTC

j_gene: TRBJ2-7
v_gene: TRBV7-8
abundance: .
d_gene: TRBD1
CDR3aa: CASSLEPGQEENF
CDR3nt: TGTGCCAGCAGCTTAGAACCGGGACAGGAGGAGAACTTC

j_gene: TRBJ2-5
v_gene: TRBV20-1
abundance: many
d_gene: .
CDR3aa: CSARDPSGTGETQYF
CDR3nt: TGCAGTGCTAGAGATCCATCAGGGACCGGCGAGACCCAGTACTTC

j_gene: TRBJ1-5
v_gene: TRBV6-5
abundance: many
d_gene: .
CDR3aa: CASRTGNQPQHF
CDR3nt: TGTGCCAGCAGAACCGGTAATCAGCCCCAGCATTTT

j_gene: TRBJ1-5
v_gene: TRBV10-3
abundance: .
d_gene: TRBD1
CDR3aa: CAVSADRGNQPQHF
CDR3nt: TGTGCCGTCAGCGCGGACAGGGGCAATCAGCCCCAGCATTTT

j_gene: TRBJ2-7
v_gene: TRBV6-5
abundance: many
d_gene: TRBD1
CDR3aa: CASSGQGMQYF
CDR3nt: TGTGCCAGCAGTGGACAGGGAATGCAGTACTTC

j_gene: TRBJ1-5
v_gene: TRBV20-1
abundance: many
d_gene: .
CDR3aa: CSANRGAWSNQPQHF
CDR3nt: TGCAGTGCTAACCGCGGGGCTTGGAGCAATCAGCCCCAGCATTTT

j_gene: TRBJ2-3
v_gene: TRBV11-2
abundance: .
d_gene: TRBD2
CDR3aa: CASSLAPWLAGAIDTQYF
CDR3nt: TGTGCCAGCAGCTTAGCCCCCTGGCTAGCGGGGGCAATCGATACGCAGTATTTT

j_gene: TRBJ2-7
v_gene: TRBV6-6
abundance: many
d_gene: .
CDR3aa: CASSRRVEQYF
CDR3nt: TGTGCCAGCAGCCGGCGTGTGGAGCAGTACTTC

j_gene: TRBJ1-6
v_gene: TRBV20-1
abundance: many
d_gene: TRBD1
CDR3aa: CSARQRQGLHYNSPLHF
CDR3nt: TGCAGTGCTAGACAAAGACAGGGACTACATTATAATTCACCCCTCCACTTT

j_gene: TRBJ2-5
v_gene: TRBV5-1
abundance: many
d_gene: TRBD1
CDR3aa: CASSKGQGAETQYF
CDR3nt: TGCGCCAGCAGCAAGGGACAGGGGGCAGAGACCCAGTACTTC

j_gene: TRBJ2-6
v_gene: TRBV5-1
abundance: many
d_gene: .
CDR3aa: CASSLFGATSGANVLTF
CDR3nt: TGCGCCAGCAGCTTGTTCGGAGCGACCTCTGGGGCCAACGTCCTGACTTTC

j_gene: TRBJ1-5
v_gene: TRBV12-3/TRBV12-4
abundance: many
d_gene: .
CDR3aa: CASTSGGGAPYQPQHF
CDR3nt: TGTGCCAGCACCTCAGGCGGAGGGGCCCCCTATCAGCCCCAGCATTTT

j_gene: TRBJ1-1
v_gene: TRBV27
abundance: .
d_gene: .
CDR3aa: CASTSRGSEAFF
CDR3nt: TGTGCCAGCACTTCTAGGGGAAGTGAAGCTTTCTTT

j_gene: TRBJ1-2
v_gene: TRBV12-3/TRBV12-4
abundance: many
d_gene: .
CDR3aa: CASVAQGYYGYTF
CDR3nt: TGTGCCAGCGTCGCCCAGGGCTACTATGGCTACACCTTC

j_gene: TRBJ2-7
v_gene: TRBV12-3/TRBV12-4
abundance: many
d_gene: TRBD2
CDR3aa: CASSSSSGNYYEQYF
CDR3nt: TGTGCCAGCAGTTCTTCTAGCGGGAACTACTACGAGCAGTACTTC

j_gene: TRBJ2-2
v_gene: TRBV10-3
abundance: .
d_gene: TRBD2
CDR3aa: CAISDTTSGEDTGELFF
CDR3nt: TGTGCCATCAGTGATACGACTAGCGGAGAGGACACCGGGGAGCTGTTTTTT